This record looks at one T cell receptor beta chain sequence and its context. Antigen specificity is unknown. PBMCs numbering at least 7 million were isolated per sample. The CDR3 contains 18 residues. Trimming cost V 5 bases and J 2 bases; bases outside gene matches: 11. With a J-beta primer mix and a sample-barcoded 5' primer, a second PCR ran about 6 to 11 cycles. TCRdb independently ran MiXCR on the 5' RACE reads; one entry per CDR3 protein. The data contain approximately 830,000 distinct CDR3 sequences, about 59% of them singletons. This record belongs to a study of blood T cells in healthy people across ages. About the study: T cells yielded about one barcoded beta molecule per two cells through template switching. Study conclusions and caveats: A roughly linear age-dependent decrease characterized TCR beta diversity per million T cells.

What was sequenced was blood. The chain is built from TRBV6-7 and TRBJ2-6; 8 bases line up with TRBD1. TRBV6-7 is recorded as an ORF, its role being uncertain. This clonotype was obtained from a man in his thirties or forties in good health. CDR3 DNA: TGTGCCAGCAGTACCTCGGACAGGGTGGGGCCTGGGGCCAACGTCCTGACTTTC. Protein: CASSTSDRVGPGANVLTF.